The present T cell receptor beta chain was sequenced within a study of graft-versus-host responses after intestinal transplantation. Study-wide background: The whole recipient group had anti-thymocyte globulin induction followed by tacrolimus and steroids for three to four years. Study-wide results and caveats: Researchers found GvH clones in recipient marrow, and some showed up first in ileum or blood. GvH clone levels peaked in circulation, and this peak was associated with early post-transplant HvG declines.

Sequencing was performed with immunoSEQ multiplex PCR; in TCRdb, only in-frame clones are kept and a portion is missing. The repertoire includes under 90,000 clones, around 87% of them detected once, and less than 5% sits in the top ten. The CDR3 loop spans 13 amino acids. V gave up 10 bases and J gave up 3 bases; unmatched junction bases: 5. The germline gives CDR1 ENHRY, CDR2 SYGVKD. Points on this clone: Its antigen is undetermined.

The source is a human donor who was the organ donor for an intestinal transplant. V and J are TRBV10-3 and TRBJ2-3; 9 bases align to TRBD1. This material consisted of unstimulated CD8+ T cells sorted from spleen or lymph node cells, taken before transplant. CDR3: CATRGQGTDTQYF. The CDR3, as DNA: TGTGCCACACGCGGACAGGGGACAGATACGCAGTATTTT.